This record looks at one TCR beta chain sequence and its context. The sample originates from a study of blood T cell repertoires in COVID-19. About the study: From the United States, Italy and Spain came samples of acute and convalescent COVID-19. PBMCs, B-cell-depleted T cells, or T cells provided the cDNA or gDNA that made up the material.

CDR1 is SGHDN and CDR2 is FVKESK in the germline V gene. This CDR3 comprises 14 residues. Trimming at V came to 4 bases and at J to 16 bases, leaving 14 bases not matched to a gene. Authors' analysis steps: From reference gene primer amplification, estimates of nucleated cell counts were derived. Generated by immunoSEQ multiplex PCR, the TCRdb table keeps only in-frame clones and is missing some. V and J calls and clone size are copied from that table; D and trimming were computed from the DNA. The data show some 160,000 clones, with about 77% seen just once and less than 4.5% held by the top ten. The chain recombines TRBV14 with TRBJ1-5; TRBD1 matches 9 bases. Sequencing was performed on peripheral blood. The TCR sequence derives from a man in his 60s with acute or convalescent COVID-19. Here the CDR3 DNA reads TGTGCCAGCAGCCTTTCCCGGGACAGGGCTCTCAATCATTTT. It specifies CASSLSRDRALNHF.